The 28 T cell receptor beta chains presented below share a single source sample, sequenced in a study of response to subunit inactivated influenza vaccine. TCRdb recomputed calls from the RT-PCR reads with MiXCR, one row per CDR3 protein. The sample yields 710,000 or so distinct CDR3 sequences, 15% to 18% seen once. This specimen consisted of PBMCs from blood, obtained 11 to 12 days after vaccination. The receptors here all came from a man aged 45-65 years who received an inactivated influenza vaccine.

This clonotype showed up just a few times. This rearrangement joins TRBV4-1 to TRBJ1-6; perhaps TRBD1 as D (5 bases). The CDR3 loop spans 16 amino acids. The V gene's germline CDR1 is MGHRA and CDR2 YSYEKL. The V end was cut by 0 bases, the J end by 7 bases, with 13 bases between. CDR3 amino acids: CASSQDSPGLNSPLHF. Here the CDR3 DNA reads TGCGCCAGCAGCCAAGATTCGCCAGGGTTAAATTCACCCCTCCACTTT.

V gene TRBV28 combines with J gene TRBJ2-7; 7 bases align to TRBD2. Per the germline V gene, CDR1 is MDHEN and CDR2 is SYDVKM. This CDR3 spans 15 amino acids. Trimming removed 2 bases from V and 3 bases from J; junction bases left unmatched: 7. In DNA form, the CDR3 reads TGTGCCAGCAGTTTAGGAGGGAGGGCCCTCTACGAGCAGTACTTC. It yields the protein CASSLGGRALYEQYF.

This clonotype was recorded a few times. The gene calls are TRBV30 and TRBJ2-6; D is ambiguous. V gave up 0 bases and J gave up 0 bases, with 12 bases separating them. The CDR3 totals 17 residues. Germline assignment: CDR1 GTSNPN and CDR2 SVGIG (reference sequence). The CDR3 DNA reads as TGTGCCTGGAGTGTAGCCCGGGTCCGCTCTGGGGCCAACGTCCTGACTTTC. It yields the protein CAWSVARVRSGANVLTF.

This clonotype occurred many times. The chain couples TRBV5-6 to TRBJ1-2; 8 bases are shared with TRBD1. The CDR3 is 14 residues long. The V and J ends lost 4 bases and 2 bases, in that order; junction bases with no gene match: 4. The germline gives CDR1 SGHDT, CDR2 YYEEEE. CDR3 sequence: CASSPRGRNYGYTF. The DNA for the CDR3 is TGTGCCAGCAGCCCCAGGGGGCGGAACTATGGCTACACCTTC.

The gene calls are TRBV7-6 and TRBJ2-3; TRBD2 matches at 8 bases. V gave up 6 bases and J gave up 8 bases; unmatched junction bases: 4. The CDR3 consists of 12 residues. Germline CDR1 is SGHVS and CDR2 is FNYEAQ. The CDR3 reads CASSPGGTTQYF. The CDR3 bases are TGTGCCAGCAGTCCGGGGGGGACTACGCAGTATTTT.

This clonotype came up many times. V usage is TRBV12-3 or TRBV12-4 and J usage is TRBJ2-2; D not certain. Trimming removed 3 bases at V and 3 bases at J, with 5 bases between. The CDR3 spans 13 residues. CDR3 sequence reads: CASSFLDTGELFF. DNA for the CDR3: TGTGCCAGCAGTTTCTTAGACACCGGGGAGCTGTTTTTT.

This clonotype was seen at least ten times. CDR3 DNA: TGTGCCAGCAGTGGTTGGGACACAGGGGTGTCCTCCCCCTCTTACGAGCAGTACTTC. Protein product: CASSGWDTGVSSPSYEQYF. The rearrangement uses TRBV28 and TRBJ2-7; 7 bases match TRBD1. V shed 5 bases, J shed 4 bases, and the junction held 23 bases outside the gene matches. The CDR3 runs 19 residues. Germline assignment: CDR1 MDHEN and CDR2 SYDVKM. Supplemented by reference TRBV28 and TRBJ2-7, the full variable domain reads DVKVTQSSRYLVKRTGEKVFLECVQDMDHENMFWYRQDPGLGLRLIYFSYDVKMKEKGDIPEGYSVSREKKERFSLILESASTNQTSMYLCASSGWDTGVSSPSYEQYFGPGTRLTVT.

J is TRBJ2-7 and V is TRBV10-1, with D perhaps TRBD2 (6 bases). V was trimmed by 4 bases and J by 4 bases, leaving 11 bases between them. There are 13 residues in the CDR3. Germline V gene lookup returns CDR1 WNHNN and CDR2 SYGVQD (reference sequence). The chain's CDR3 is CASSGLAVYEQYF. In nucleotides, the CDR3 is TGCGCCAGCAGTGGGTTAGCGGTTTACGAGCAGTACTTC.

The CDR3 sequence is CATSDSGTGAMSYTF. CDR3 DNA sequence: TGTGCCACCAGTGATTCAGGGACAGGCGCCATGAGCTACACCTTC. The chain links TRBV24-1 to TRBJ1-2; TRBD1 matches 8 bases. CDR3 length: 15 amino acids. Germline CDR1 is KGHDR and CDR2 is SFDVKD. J was trimmed by 9 bases and V by 2 bases; bases with no gene match: 10.

The genes are TRBV20-1 and TRBJ2-5; D possibly uses TRBD1 or TRBD2 (6 bases each). V was shortened by 2 bases and J by 9 bases, with 16 bases between the two germline ends. Germline V gene lookup returns CDR1 DFQATT and CDR2 SNEGSKA (reference sequence). CDR3 length equals 13 residues. DNA for the CDR3: TGCAGTGCTAGACTGGGGGGCCTGGGGTCCCAGTACTTC. It is translated as CSARLGGLGSQYF.

There are a few counts of this clonotype. The rearrangement uses TRBV7-2 and TRBJ2-5; a weak D match, TRBD2 (5 bases). Germline V CDR1 and CDR2: SGHTA, FQGNSA. The CDR3 contains 14 residues. V lost 5 bases and J 2 bases, leaving 12 bases between the germline ends. The CDR3 bases are TGTGCCAGCAGCCAAAGTCGGGGACAAGAGACCCAGTACTTC. Its translation: CASSQSRGQETQYF.

This clonotype has a handful of counts. This rearrangement joins TRBV10-3 to TRBJ1-1; 9 bases match TRBD1. In germline, CDR1 is ENHRY, CDR2 SYGVKD. This CDR3 has 14 amino acids. V was clipped by 4 bases and J by 5 bases; unmatched bases: 5. The CDR3 is CAISVGQGKTEAFF. The CDR3, as DNA: TGTGCCATCAGTGTCGGACAGGGGAAAACTGAAGCTTTCTTT.

This clonotype was recorded a few times. J is TRBJ2-7 and V is TRBV20-1, with D perhaps TRBD1 or TRBD2 (5 bases each). The germline CDR1 and CDR2 sequences are DFQATT and SNEGSKA (reference sequence). CDR3 size: 12 residues. The CDR3, as DNA: TGCAGCGTTCACGGGGCCCGCAACGAGCAGTACTTC. Its protein product is CSVHGARNEQYF.

The V and J genes are TRBV2 and TRBJ1-2; D possibly corresponds to TRBD1 (6 bases). The CDR3 is 16 amino acids. The germline CDR1 and CDR2 sequences are SNHLY and FYNNEI. Trimming removed 1 base at V and 5 bases at J, with 17 bases between. CDR3 loop: CASSEVGGGRNYGYTF. CDR3 in DNA: TGTGCCAGCAGTGAAGTGGGGGGGGGCCGTAATTATGGCTACACCTTC.

DNA of the CDR3: TGCAGTGCACCGACTAGCGGGAGGCCAACTCTTTACGAGCAGTACTTC. It specifies CSAPTSGRPTLYEQYF. The chain joins TRBV20-1 to TRBJ2-7, with 13 bases matching TRBD2. There are 16 residues in the CDR3. Germline trimming cut 6 bases from V and 4 bases from J; bases unmatched to any gene: 12. The V gene's germline CDR1 is DFQATT and CDR2 SNEGSKA (reference sequence).

This clonotype occurred a few times. CDR3 amino acids: CASSQGVPGGTEAFF. CDR3 DNA sequence: TGCGCCAGCAGCCAGGGCGTCCCGGGCGGCACTGAAGCTTTCTTT. This chain joins TRBV4-3 and TRBJ1-1; D gene unclear. V was pared by 3 bases and J by 4 bases, with 15 bases between. The length of the CDR3 is 15 residues. CDR1 LGHNA and CDR2 YSLEER come from the germline V gene.

V is TRBV7-3 and J is TRBJ2-7; no clear D gene. Germline loops: CDR1 SGHTA, CDR2 FQGTGA. This CDR3 has 13 amino acids. Trimming shortened V by 0 bases and J by 6 bases, and 9 bases separated the two germline ends. In nucleotides, the CDR3 is TGTGCCAGCAGCTTAACTAGGGATCGCGAGCAGTACTTC. It translates to CASSLTRDREQYF.

This clonotype was seen more than once but under ten times. The CDR3 loop is CASSKRAGNTEAFF. The CDR3 region has the DNA TGTGCCAGCAGCAAGAGGGCAGGGAACACTGAAGCTTTCTTT. This chain uses TRBV14 with TRBJ1-1; D not certain. Trimming removed 5 bases from V and 1 base from J, with 11 bases in between. CDR3 length equals 14 residues. CDR1 and CDR2 from the germline V gene are SGHDN and FVKESK.

In nucleotides, the CDR3 is TGCGCCAGCAGCTTGGAGAGAAGCTACAATGAGCAGTTCTTC. It encodes CASSLERSYNEQFF. The chain employs TRBV5-1 and TRBJ2-1; no definite D call. Germline V gene sequence: CDR1 SGHRS, CDR2 YFSETQ. V dropped 0 bases and J dropped 3 bases, with 7 bases sitting between them. The CDR3 length is 14 residues.

The chain combines TRBV7-2 with TRBJ2-2; unclear D gene. This CDR3 contains 14 residues. V was clipped by 7 bases and J by 1 base, with 10 bases between them. Germline assignment: CDR1 SGHTA and CDR2 FQGNSA. The CDR3 DNA sequence: TGTGCCAGCAACCAGCCAGGGAACACCGGGGAGCTGTTTTTT. Its translation: CASNQPGNTGELFF. The whole variable domain, filled in from reference TRBV7-2 and TRBJ2-2, reads GAGVSQSPSNKVTEKGKDVELRCDPISGHTALYWYRQSLGQGLEFLIYFQGNSAPDKSGLPSDRFSAERTGGSVSTLTIQRTQQEDSAVYLCASNQPGNTGELFFGEGSRLTVL.

This clonotype was observed a few times. V and J are TRBV19 and TRBJ2-2, with TRBD1 matching over 11 bases. V was clipped by 9 bases and J by 8 bases; unmatched bases: 8. The CDR3 loop spans 14 amino acids. Germline lookup yields CDR1 LNHDA and CDR2 SQIVND (reference sequence). The CDR3 nucleotides are TGTGCCAGCCACGGACAGGGGGCAGGAGGGGAGCTGTTTTTT. This gives the protein CASHGQGAGGELFF.

The gene calls are TRBV12-3 or TRBV12-4 and TRBJ2-5; 9 bases agree with TRBD2. J lost 6 bases, V lost 5 bases, and 7 bases had no gene match. The CDR3 is made up of 14 amino acids. The CDR3 here is CASSPPGLAKTQYF. CDR3 in DNA: TGTGCCAGCAGTCCCCCGGGACTAGCCAAGACCCAGTACTTC.

V is TRBV7-6 and J is TRBJ2-3, with D possibly TRBD1 on 6 matching bases. The ends were cut back, 5 bases at V and 3 bases at J, with 18 bases in the middle. This CDR3 spans 16 amino acids. Germline V CDR1 and CDR2: SGHVS, FNYEAQ. DNA of the CDR3: TGTGCCAGCAGCCAGTCAACAGGGTTCGGGACAGATACGCAGTATTTT. This codes for CASSQSTGFGTDTQYF.

This chain joins TRBV11-2 and TRBJ2-7; TRBD2 agrees at 7 bases. V shed 4 bases and J 0 bases; nucleotides not matched to a gene: 15. The CDR3 consists of 18 residues. Germline V gene lookup returns CDR1 SGHAT and CDR2 FQNNGV. The CDR3 DNA sequence: TGTGCCAGCAGCTACACCGTACCAAGACTAGCCGGCTCCTACGAGCAGTACTTC. It encodes CASSYTVPRLAGSYEQYF.

Only a few counts were recorded for this clonotype. The chain carries TRBV10-3 and TRBJ2-3; 13 positions match TRBD2. Per the germline V gene, CDR1 is ENHRY and CDR2 is SYGVKD. Losses at the gene ends were 4 bases for V and 4 bases for J; bases not matched to a gene: 5. The CDR3 runs 16 residues. CDR3 in amino acids: CAISVTSGRAADTQYF. DNA of the CDR3: TGTGCCATCAGTGTTACTAGCGGGAGGGCAGCAGATACGCAGTATTTT.

A few counts support this clonotype. The V call is TRBV7-8, the J call TRBJ2-7; TRBD1 might be the D (7 bases). V was cut by 5 bases and J by 2 bases, with 13 bases left in between. Per germline, CDR1 SGHVS and CDR2 FQNEAQ. The CDR3 sequence is 14 residues long. This CDR3 is CASSPRDSAYEQYF. The CDR3 nucleotides are TGTGCCAGCAGCCCGCGGGACAGCGCCTACGAGCAGTACTTC.

V usage is TRBV5-5 and J usage is TRBJ2-7, with 8 bases fitting TRBD2. The CDR3 runs to 16 residues. CDR1 is SGHKS and CDR2 is YYEKEE in the germline V gene (reference sequence). V was clipped by 4 bases and J by 2 bases; unmatched bases: 11. This chain's CDR3 is CASSPGGALPTYEQYF. The DNA of the CDR3 is TGTGCCAGCAGCCCCGGGGGGGCTTTACCGACCTACGAGCAGTACTTC.

CDR3 nucleotides: TGTGCCAGCAGTTACTCGTCCAAGAGCTCCTACAATGAGCAGTTCTTC. Its translation is CASSYSSKSSYNEQFF. The V gene is TRBV6-2 or TRBV6-3, the J gene TRBJ2-1; no firm D call. The CDR3 is 16 amino acids. Trimming took off 0 bases at V and 0 bases at J, with 9 bases between the two ends. Germline CDR1 and CDR2: MNHEY and SVGEGT.